These 18 T cell receptor beta chains share one sample of origin, sequenced in a study of identical twins. Each CDR3 protein is one row after TCRdb ran MiXCR on the 5' RACE reads. The table includes more than 1.5 million distinct CDR3 sequences, 25% to 35% detected once. The sample taken for sequencing was cord blood. These receptors came from a newborn girl in good health.

This sequence joins TRBV2 and TRBJ1-5; TRBD1 might be the D (6 bases). The CDR3 has 16 amino acids. Germline V gene data show CDR1 as SNHLY and CDR2 as FYNNEI. V was clipped by 6 bases and J by 1 base, with 16 bases between them. The CDR3 bases are TGTGCCAGCAGACCTACAGGGATTTCGAGCAATCAGCCCCAGCATTTT. It specifies CASRPTGISSNQPQHF.

This clonotype came up a few times. The chain uses TRBV2 and TRBJ1-4, with a weak D call TRBD1 (6 bases). With 9 bases removed from V and 3 bases from J, the gap between germline ends came to 8 bases. There are 12 residues in the CDR3. Germline V gives CDR1 SNHLY, CDR2 FYNNEI. This CDR3 reads CARRQANEKLFF. The CDR3 region has the DNA TGTGCCAGACGACAGGCTAATGAAAAACTGTTTTTT.

This sequence joins TRBV6-5 and TRBJ2-7; D is perhaps TRBD1 (6 bases). Trimming stripped 6 bases from V and 7 bases from J, with 13 bases between. The CDR3 is made up of 12 amino acids. Germline-derived CDR1 and CDR2 are MNHEY and SVGAGI. The CDR3 DNA reads TGTGCCAGCAGCAAGAGGGGGTTAGAGCAGTACTTC. It translates to CASSKRGLEQYF.

The genes are TRBV6-2 or TRBV6-3 and TRBJ2-1; 7 positions agree with TRBD2. V was clipped by 6 bases and J by 6 bases; unmatched bases: 11. The CDR3 runs to 15 residues. Germline V gene sequence: CDR1 MNHEY, CDR2 SVGEGT. The DNA of the CDR3 is TGTGCCAGCAGCAAGCGACTAGCCATTTCCAATGAGCAGTTCTTC. Amino acids: CASSKRLAISNEQFF.

This clonotype was found a few times. This sequence joins TRBV20-1 and TRBJ2-1, with TRBD2 matching over 8 bases. The CDR3 consists of 11 residues. V shed 5 bases and J 13 bases; nucleotides not matched to a gene: 7. Germline CDR1 is DFQATT and CDR2 is SNEGSKA (reference sequence). The CDR3 reads CSAGTGTSQFF. The CDR3 DNA reads TGCAGTGCTGGTACCGGGACTAGTCAGTTCTTC.

V and J are TRBV28 and TRBJ2-3; D may correspond to TRBD1 or TRBD2 (5 bases each). Deletions cut 5 bases from V and 1 base from J, with 16 bases between. The germline V gene encodes CDR1 MDHEN and CDR2 SYDVKM. This CDR3 comprises 16 residues. CDR3 bases: TGTGCCAGCAGTCCACCCGGGACCTTCGGCACAGATACGCAGTATTTT. This sequence encodes CASSPPGTFGTDTQYF. Supplemented by reference TRBV28 and TRBJ2-3, the full variable domain reads DVKVTQSSRYLVKRTGEKVFLECVQDMDHENMFWYRQDPGLGLRLIYFSYDVKMKEKGDIPEGYSVSREKKERFSLILESASTNQTSMYLCASSPPGTFGTDTQYFGPGTRLTVL.

There are a few counts of this clonotype. A much larger clone differs by one base, so this may be a read error. The V call is TRBV20-1, the J call TRBJ2-5, with D unclear. The J call may be mistaken, given a closer DNA end match to TRBJ2-7. This CDR3 is 11 amino acids long. Germline values: CDR1 DFQATT, CDR2 SNEGSKA (reference sequence). This chain's CDR3 is CSARDGDEQYF. For the CDR3, the DNA is TGCAGTGCTAGAGATGGGGACGAGCAGTACTTC.

This clonotype was picked up a small number of times. The chain combines TRBV20-1 with TRBJ2-1; D unclear. With 1 base removed from V and 3 bases from J, the gap between germline ends came to 13 bases. Germline V gives CDR1 DFQATT, CDR2 SNEGSKA (reference sequence). This CDR3 is 15 amino acids long. CDR3 sequence (DNA): TGCAGTGCTAGAGCCTTAAGATCCCTCTACAATGAGCAGTTCTTC. The encoded protein is CSARALRSLYNEQFF.

The chain couples TRBV20-1 to TRBJ2-7, with D perhaps TRBD1 or TRBD2 (5 bases each). The CDR3 consists of 16 residues. CDR1 is DFQATT and CDR2 is SNEGSKA in the germline V gene (reference sequence). The germline V and J ends were trimmed by 4 bases and 7 bases, with 26 bases remaining between them. The CDR3 loop reads CSATGVLAPYWGEQYF. The CDR3 DNA is TGCAGTGCTACCGGGGTTCTAGCTCCGTACTGGGGGGAGCAGTACTTC.

The chain employs TRBV6-6 and TRBJ2-1, with a tentative D call TRBD2 (7 bases). Germline-derived CDR1 and CDR2 are MNHNY and SVGAGI (reference sequence). CDR3 length equals 17 residues. V was trimmed by 7 bases and J by 5 bases, leaving 24 bases between them. The chain's CDR3 is CASIPGWRGPGDNEQFF. The CDR3 bases are TGTGCCAGCATTCCAGGTTGGCGGGGGCCAGGCGACAATGAGCAGTTCTTC.

V and J are TRBV4-1 and TRBJ2-3; D may be TRBD2 (7 bases). This CDR3 is 18 amino acids long. In germline, CDR1 is MGHRA, CDR2 YSYEKL. Trimming shortened V by 1 base and J by 1 base, and 18 bases separated the two germline ends. The DNA of the CDR3 is TGCGCCAGCAGCCAAGGCCTGGCGCGGGGGCTACGCACAGATACGCAGTATTTT. The encoded protein is CASSQGLARGLRTDTQYF.

This clonotype was counted only a few times. This sequence joins TRBV3-1 and TRBJ2-7, with TRBD2 matching over 13 bases. Germline V gene sequence: CDR1 LGHDT, CDR2 YNNKEL (reference sequence). The junction had 4 bases not matched to a gene; V was cut back by 1 base and J by 4 bases. The CDR3 has 16 residues. CDR3 loop: CASSQGGLAGAYEQYF. In DNA form, the CDR3 reads TGTGCCAGCAGCCAAGGAGGACTAGCGGGGGCATACGAGCAGTACTTC.

V gene TRBV20-1 combines with J gene TRBJ1-5; tentatively, D is TRBD1 (5 bases). Deletions cut 4 bases from V and 2 bases from J, with 9 bases between. The CDR3 is 13 amino acids. Germline V gives CDR1 DFQATT, CDR2 SNEGSKA (reference sequence). CDR3 sequence reads: CSANQGGNQPQHF. The CDR3 region has the DNA TGCAGTGCTAATCAGGGAGGCAATCAGCCCCAGCATTTT.

This chain links TRBV2 with TRBJ2-2; 10 nucleotides agree with TRBD2. Germline CDR1 SNHLY, CDR2 FYNNEI. The CDR3 has 16 residues. The V gene end was trimmed by 6 bases and the J gene end by 3 bases; junction bases not matched to a gene: 7. The CDR3 region has the DNA TGTGCCAGCAGCCGACTAGCGGGTTCCGACACCGGGGAGCTGTTTTTT. Its translation is CASSRLAGSDTGELFF.

This clonotype was counted between two and nine times. The chain uses TRBV6-6 and TRBJ2-5; D is perhaps TRBD1 (5 bases). CDR1 and CDR2 (germline): MNHNY, SVGAGI (reference sequence). The V end lost 7 bases, the J end lost 4 bases, and 13 bases lay between the germline ends. The CDR3 totals 13 residues. DNA for the CDR3: TGTGCCAGCAAGGGGTCTGTGGGAGAGACCCAGTACTTC. Translating gives CASKGSVGETQYF.

This clonotype was counted a few times. The rearrangement links TRBV3-1 to TRBJ2-3; 7 bases align to TRBD2. V dropped 1 base and J dropped 5; count of bases not matched to a gene: 6. From germline, CDR1 is LGHDT and CDR2 YNNKEL (reference sequence). The CDR3 length is 15 residues. In DNA form, the CDR3 reads TGTGCCAGCAGCCAAGGGCTAGCGGAGGGAGATACGCAGTATTTT. It encodes CASSQGLAEGDTQYF.

About this clonotype: Since the CDR3 does not end with the conserved phenylalanine or tryptophan, this likely comes from a read error. The chain uses TRBV10-3 and TRBJ2-3, with a weak D call TRBD2 (5 bases). V shed 5 bases and J shed 4 bases, with 10 bases lying between them. From germline, CDR1 is ENHRY and CDR2 SYGVKD. The CDR3 is made up of 13 amino acids. DNA of the CDR3: TGTGCCATCAGTAGGACTGCGTCAGATACGCAGTATGTT. It yields the protein CAISRTASDTQYV.

The rearrangement links TRBV7-9 to TRBJ1-5; D remains unclear. The ends were cut back, 1 base at V and 5 bases at J, with 9 bases in the middle. CDR3 length equals 14 residues. The germline V gene encodes CDR1 SEHNR and CDR2 FQNEAQ (reference sequence). The CDR3 here is CASSLEGPYQPQHF. DNA for the CDR3: TGTGCCAGCAGCTTAGAGGGTCCGTATCAGCCCCAGCATTTT.